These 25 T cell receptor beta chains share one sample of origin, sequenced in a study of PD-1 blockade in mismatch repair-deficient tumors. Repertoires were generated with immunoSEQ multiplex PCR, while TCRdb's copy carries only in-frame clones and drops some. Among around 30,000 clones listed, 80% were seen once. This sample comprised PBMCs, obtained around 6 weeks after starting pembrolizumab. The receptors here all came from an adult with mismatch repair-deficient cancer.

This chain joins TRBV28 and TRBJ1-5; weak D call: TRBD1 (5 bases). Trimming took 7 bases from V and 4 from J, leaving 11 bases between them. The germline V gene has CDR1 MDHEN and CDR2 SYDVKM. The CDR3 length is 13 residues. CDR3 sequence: CASNQGGNQPQHF. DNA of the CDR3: TGTGCCAGCAATCAGGGAGGGAATCAGCCCCAGCATTTT.

CDR3 sequence reads: CASSHDRGSGNTIYF. The DNA for the CDR3 is TGTGCCAGCAGTCACGACAGGGGCTCTGGAAACACCATATATTTT. V gene TRBV6-5 combines with J gene TRBJ1-3; 8 bases are shared with TRBD1. The V and J ends lost 5 bases and 0 bases, in that order; junction bases with no gene match: 3. This CDR3 has 15 residues. CDR1 MNHEY and CDR2 SVGAGI come from the germline V gene.

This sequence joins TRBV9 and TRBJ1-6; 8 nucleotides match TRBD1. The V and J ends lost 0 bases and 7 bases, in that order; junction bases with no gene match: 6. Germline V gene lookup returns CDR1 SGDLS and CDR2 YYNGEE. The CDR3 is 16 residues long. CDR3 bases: TGTGCCAGCAGCGTAGACCCGGGACAGGCCAATTCACCCCTCCACTTT. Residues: CASSVDPGQANSPLHF.

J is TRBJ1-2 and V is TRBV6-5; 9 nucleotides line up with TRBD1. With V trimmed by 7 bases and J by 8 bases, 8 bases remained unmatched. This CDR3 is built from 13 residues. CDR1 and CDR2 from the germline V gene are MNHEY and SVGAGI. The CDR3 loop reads CASTLDRGGGYTF. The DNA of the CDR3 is TGTGCCAGCACCCTGGACAGGGGAGGAGGCTACACCTTC.

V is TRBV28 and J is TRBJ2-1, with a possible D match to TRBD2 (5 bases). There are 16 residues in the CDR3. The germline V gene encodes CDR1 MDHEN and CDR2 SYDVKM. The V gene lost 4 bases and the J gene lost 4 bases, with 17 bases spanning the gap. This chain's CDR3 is CASSSGIPTRYNEQFF. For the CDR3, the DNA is TGTGCCAGCAGTTCCGGGATCCCGACGCGGTACAATGAGCAGTTCTTC.

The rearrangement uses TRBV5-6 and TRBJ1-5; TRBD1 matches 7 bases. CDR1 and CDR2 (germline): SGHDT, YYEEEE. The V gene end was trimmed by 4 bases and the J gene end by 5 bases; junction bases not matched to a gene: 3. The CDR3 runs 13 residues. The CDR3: CASSAGTDQPQHF. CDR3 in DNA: TGTGCCAGCAGCGCCGGGACAGATCAGCCCCAGCATTTT.

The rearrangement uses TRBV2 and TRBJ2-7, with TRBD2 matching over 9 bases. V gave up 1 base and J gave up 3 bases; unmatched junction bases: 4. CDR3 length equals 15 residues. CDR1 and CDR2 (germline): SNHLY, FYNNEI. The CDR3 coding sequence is TGTGCCAGCAGTGAAGGACTAGCGGACATCTACGAGCAGTACTTC. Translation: CASSEGLADIYEQYF.

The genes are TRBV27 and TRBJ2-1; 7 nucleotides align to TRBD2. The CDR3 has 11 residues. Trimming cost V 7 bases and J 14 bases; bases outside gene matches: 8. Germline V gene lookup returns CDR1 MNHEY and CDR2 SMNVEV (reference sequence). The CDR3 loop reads CASTLRAGEFF. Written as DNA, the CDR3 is TGTGCCAGCACCCTTAGGGCGGGAGAGTTCTTC.

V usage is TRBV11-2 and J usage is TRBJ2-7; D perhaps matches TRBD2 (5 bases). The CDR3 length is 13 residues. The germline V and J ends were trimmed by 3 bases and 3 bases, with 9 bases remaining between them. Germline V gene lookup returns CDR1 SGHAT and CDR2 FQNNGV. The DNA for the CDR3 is TGTGCCAGCAGCTTTACACGGGACTACGAGCAGTACTTC. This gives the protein CASSFTRDYEQYF. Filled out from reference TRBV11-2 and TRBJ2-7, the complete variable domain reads EAGVAQSPRYKIIEKRQSVAFWCNPISGHATLYWYQQILGQGPKLLIQFQNNGVVDDSQLPKDRFSAERLKGVDSTLKIQPAKLEDSAVYLCASSFTRDYEQYFGPGTRLTVT.

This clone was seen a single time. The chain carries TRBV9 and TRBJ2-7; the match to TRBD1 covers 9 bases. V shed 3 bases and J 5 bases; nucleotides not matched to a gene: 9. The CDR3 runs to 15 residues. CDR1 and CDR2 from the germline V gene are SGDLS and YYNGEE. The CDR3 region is CASSAGTGIFHEQYF. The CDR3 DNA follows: TGTGCCAGCAGCGCCGGGACAGGGATCTTCCACGAGCAGTACTTC.

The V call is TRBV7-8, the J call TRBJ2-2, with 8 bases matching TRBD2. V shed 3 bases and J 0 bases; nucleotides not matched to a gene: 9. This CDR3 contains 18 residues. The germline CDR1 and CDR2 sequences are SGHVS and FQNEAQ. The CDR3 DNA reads TGTGCCAGCAGCTTCGGCCCCCCAGCGGGAGCGAACACCGGGGAGCTGTTTTTT. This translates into CASSFGPPAGANTGELFF. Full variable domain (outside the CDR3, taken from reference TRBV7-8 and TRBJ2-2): GAGVSQSPRYKVAKRGQDVALRCDPISGHVSLFWYQQALGQGPEFLTYFQNEAQLDKSGLPSDRFFAERPEGSVSTLKIQRTQQEDSAVYLCASSFGPPAGANTGELFFGEGSRLTVL.

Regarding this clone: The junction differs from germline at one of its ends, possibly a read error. CDR3 in amino acids: CASSYERGLNGKLFF. In DNA form, the CDR3 reads TGTGCCAGCAGTTACGAGAGGGGACTCAATGGAAAACTGTTTTTT. The gene calls are TRBV27 and TRBJ1-4, with D possibly being TRBD1 (5 bases). Germline CDR1 is MNHEY and CDR2 is SMNVEV (reference sequence). The CDR3 is 15 amino acids.

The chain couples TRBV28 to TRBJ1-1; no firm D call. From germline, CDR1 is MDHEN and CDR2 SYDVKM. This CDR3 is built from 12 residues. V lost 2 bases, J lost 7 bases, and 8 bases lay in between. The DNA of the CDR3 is TGTGCCAGCAGTTTACCACAGTTTGAAGCTTTCTTT. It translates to CASSLPQFEAFF.

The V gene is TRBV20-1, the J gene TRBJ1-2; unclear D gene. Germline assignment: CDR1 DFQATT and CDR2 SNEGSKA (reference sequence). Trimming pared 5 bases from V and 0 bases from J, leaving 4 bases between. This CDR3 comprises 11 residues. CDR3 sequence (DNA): TGCAGTGCTGTAACTAACTATGGCTACACCTTC. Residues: CSAVTNYGYTF.

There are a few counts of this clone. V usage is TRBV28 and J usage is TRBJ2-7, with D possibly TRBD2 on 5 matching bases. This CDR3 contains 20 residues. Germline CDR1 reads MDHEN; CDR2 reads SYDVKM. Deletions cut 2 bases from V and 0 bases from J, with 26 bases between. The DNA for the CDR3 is TGTGCCAGCAGTTTAGGGTCTGGGAGCGGTCAAGGTTGGAGCTCCTACGAGCAGTACTTC. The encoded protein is CASSLGSGSGQGWSSYEQYF.

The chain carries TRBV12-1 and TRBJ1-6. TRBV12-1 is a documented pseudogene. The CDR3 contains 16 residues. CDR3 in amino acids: CASSFNLGGVNSPLHF. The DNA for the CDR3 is TGTGCCAGCAGCTTTAATTTGGGGGGGGTTAATTCACCCCTCCACTTT.

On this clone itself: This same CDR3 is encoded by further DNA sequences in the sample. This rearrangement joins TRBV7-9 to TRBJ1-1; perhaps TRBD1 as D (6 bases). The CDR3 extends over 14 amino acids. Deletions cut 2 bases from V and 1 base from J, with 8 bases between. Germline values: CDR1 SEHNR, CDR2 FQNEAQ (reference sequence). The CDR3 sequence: CASSLQGTNTEAFF. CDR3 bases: TGTGCCAGCAGCTTACAGGGGACGAACACTGAAGCTTTCTTT.

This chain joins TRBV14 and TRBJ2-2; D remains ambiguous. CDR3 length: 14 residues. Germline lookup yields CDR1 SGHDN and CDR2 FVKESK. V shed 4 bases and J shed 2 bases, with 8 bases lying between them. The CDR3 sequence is CASSRFLNTGELFF. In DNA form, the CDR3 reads TGTGCCAGCAGCCGTTTTTTAAACACCGGGGAGCTGTTTTTT.

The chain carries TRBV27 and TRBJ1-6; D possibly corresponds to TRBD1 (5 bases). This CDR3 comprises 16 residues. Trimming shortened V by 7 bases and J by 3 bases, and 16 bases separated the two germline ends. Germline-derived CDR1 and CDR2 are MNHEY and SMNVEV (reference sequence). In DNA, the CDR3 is TGTGCCAGCACCCAAGGGGAGGCCCTCTATAATTCACCCCTCCACTTT. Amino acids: CASTQGEALYNSPLHF.

CDR3 DNA sequence: TGTGCCAGCAGTGAGATGGCCGGGACAAGTAATACGCAGTATTTT. This codes for CASSEMAGTSNTQYF. V is TRBV6-4 and J is TRBJ2-3, with D perhaps matching TRBD1 (6 bases). The germline V gene encodes CDR1 MRHNA and CDR2 SNTAGT. This CDR3 spans 15 amino acids. The V end lost 3 bases, the J end lost 7 bases, and 17 bases lay between the germline ends.

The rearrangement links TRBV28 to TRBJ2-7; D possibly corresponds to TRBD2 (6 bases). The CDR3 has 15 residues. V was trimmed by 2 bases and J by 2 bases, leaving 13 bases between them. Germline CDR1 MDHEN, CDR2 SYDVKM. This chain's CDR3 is CASSLHSGWTYEQYF. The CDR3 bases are TGTGCCAGCAGTTTACATAGCGGCTGGACCTACGAGCAGTACTTC.

In DNA, the CDR3 is TGTGCCAGCAGTTTGTTCACTAGCGGGAACACCGGGGAGCTGTTTTTT. Residues: CASSLFTSGNTGELFF. The rearrangement uses TRBV28 and TRBJ2-2, with 8 positions matching TRBD2. This CDR3 has 16 residues. Germline CDR1 is MDHEN and CDR2 is SYDVKM. Trimming removed 3 bases from V and 1 base from J; junction bases left unmatched: 4.

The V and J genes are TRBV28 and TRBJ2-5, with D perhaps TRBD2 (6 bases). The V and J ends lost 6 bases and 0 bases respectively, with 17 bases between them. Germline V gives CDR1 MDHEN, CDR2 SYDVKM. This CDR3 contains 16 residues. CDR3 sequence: CASSPRVAAYQETQYF. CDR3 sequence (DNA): TGTGCCAGCAGCCCCAGGGTAGCGGCATACCAAGAGACCCAGTACTTC.

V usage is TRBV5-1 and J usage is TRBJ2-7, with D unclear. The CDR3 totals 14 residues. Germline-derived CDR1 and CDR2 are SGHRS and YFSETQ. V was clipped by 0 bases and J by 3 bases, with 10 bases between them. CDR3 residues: CASSLDRSSYEQYF. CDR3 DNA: TGCGCCAGCAGCTTGGACAGAAGCAGCTACGAGCAGTACTTC.

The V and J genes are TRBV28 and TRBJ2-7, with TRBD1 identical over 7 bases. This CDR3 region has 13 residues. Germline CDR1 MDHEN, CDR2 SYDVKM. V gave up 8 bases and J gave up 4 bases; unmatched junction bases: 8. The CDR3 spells CASRSGTVYEQYF. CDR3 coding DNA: TGTGCCAGCCGGTCGGGGACAGTTTACGAGCAGTACTTC.